This T cell receptor (beta chain) was recorded in a study of T cells after yellow fever vaccination. About this clonotype itself: Its antigen is still unknown.

The germline V and J ends were trimmed by 6 bases and 0 bases, with 17 bases remaining between them. CDR1 and CDR2 from the germline V gene are DFQATT and SNEGSKA (reference sequence). CDR3 length: 15 residues. Study-level results: Reappearance after the booster was seen for most primary-vaccination clones, at more than 95% CD4 and roughly 90% CD8.

TCRdb reprocessed the 5' RACE reads via MiXCR and lists one record per CDR3 protein. The data show about 400,000 distinct CDR3 sequences, about 6% seen once. The receptor's source is a man aged 30 to 45 who received the YFV17D yellow fever vaccine. Sequences were derived from PBMCs, sampled 5 days after the yellow fever booster vaccination. The chain links TRBV20-1 to TRBJ1-1; possible D gene TRBD1, 6 bases. Here the CDR3 reads CSAGPSTGMNTEAFF. CDR3 nucleotide sequence: TGCAGTGCCGGGCCCTCAACAGGGATGAACACTGAAGCTTTCTTT.